This T cell receptor beta chain was sequenced for a study of cytomegalovirus exposure and HLA in healthy donors. This PCR relied on a set of 60 Vbeta primers and 13 Jbeta primers. Sequenced by immunoSEQ multiplex PCR; TCRdb stores in-frame clones only, minus some. The data show 80,000 to 95,000 clones, around 59% seen once. Trimming took 9 bases from V and 7 from J, leaving 18 bases between them. CDR3 size: 13 residues. Germline-derived CDR1 and CDR2 are LNHDA and SQIVND (reference sequence). The TCR was taken from a human donor in good health. Sample: PBMCs. The chain joins TRBV19 to TRBJ1-2; D perhaps matches TRBD1 (5 bases). CDR3 in amino acids: CASRSDRGPGYTF. CDR3 sequence (DNA): TGTGCCAGCCGCTCAGATAGGGGTCCTGGCTACACCTTC. Looking up the rest from reference TRBV19 and TRBJ1-2 gives the full variable domain: DGGITQSPKYLFRKEGQNVTLSCEQNLNHDAMYWYRQDPGQGLRLIYYSQIVNDFQKGDIAEGYSVSREKKESFPLTVTSAQKNPTAFYLCASRSDRGPGYTFGSGTRLTVV.